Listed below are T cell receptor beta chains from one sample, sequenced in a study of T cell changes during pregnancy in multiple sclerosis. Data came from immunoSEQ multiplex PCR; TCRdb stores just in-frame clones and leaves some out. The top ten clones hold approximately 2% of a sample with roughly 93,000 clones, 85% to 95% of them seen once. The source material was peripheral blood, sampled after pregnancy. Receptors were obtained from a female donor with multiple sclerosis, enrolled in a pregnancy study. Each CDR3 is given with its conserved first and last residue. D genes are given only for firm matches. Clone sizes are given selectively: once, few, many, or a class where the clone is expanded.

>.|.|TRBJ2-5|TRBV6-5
TGTGCCAGCAGTCTAGATGGTGCGGGAGAGACCCAGTACTTC
CASSLDGAGETQYF
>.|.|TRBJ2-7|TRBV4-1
TGCGCCAGCAGCCAAGTCCCCAGGGCGGCAGAATTCTACGAGCAGTACTTC
CASSQVPRAAEFYEQYF
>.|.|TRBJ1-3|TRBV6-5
TGTGCCAGCAGTAGTACAGGGACTGGAAACACCATATATTTT
CASSSTGTGNTIYF
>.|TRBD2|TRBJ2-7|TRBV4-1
TGCGCCAGCAGCCCGGGACTAGCGGGAGACGAGCAGTACTTC
CASSPGLAGDEQYF
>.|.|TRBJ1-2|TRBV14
TGTGCCAGCAGCCAACTATCCACAGGGACGGTCTATGGCTACACCTTC
CASSQLSTGTVYGYTF
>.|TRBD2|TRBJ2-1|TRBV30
TGTGCCTGGACAAGCGGGAGGGTCGACAATGAGCAGTTCTTC
CAWTSGRVDNEQFF
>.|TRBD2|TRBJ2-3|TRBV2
TGTGCCAGCAGTGAAGCTTTAGGGCCTACGGGAGGTGCAGATACGCAGTATTTT
CASSEALGPTGGADTQYF
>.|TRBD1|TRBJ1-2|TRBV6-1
TGTGCCAGCAGTGAAACAGGGGATGATGGCTACACCTTC
CASSETGDDGYTF
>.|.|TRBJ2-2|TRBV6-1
TGTGCCAGCAGTGTATCGAACAGGGAGAACACCGGGGAGCTGTTTTTT
CASSVSNRENTGELFF
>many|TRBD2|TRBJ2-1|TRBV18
TGTGCCAGCTCAGGACTAGCGGGAGTTTTTTACAATGAGCAGTTCTTC
CASSGLAGVFYNEQFF
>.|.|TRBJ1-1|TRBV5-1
TGCGCCAGCAGCTTGGCTGGGCGGGTGAACACTGAAGCTTTCTTT
CASSLAGRVNTEAFF
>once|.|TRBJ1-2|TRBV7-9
TGTGCCAGCAGCTTAGCGGCAGGGACTTATGGCTACACCTTC
CASSLAAGTYGYTF
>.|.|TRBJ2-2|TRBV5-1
TGCGCCAGCAGGGAACCGACAGTCACCGGGGAGCTGTTTTTT
CASREPTVTGELFF
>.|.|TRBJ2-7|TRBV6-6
TGTGCCAGCAGAACACAGGGAAGCTCCTACGAGCAGTACTTC
CASRTQGSSYEQYF